This T cell receptor (beta chain) was recorded in a study of shared clonotypes between healthy human individuals. The donor population consisted of healthy HIV-negative adults with no recent acute infections or vaccinations. This clone was found many times. Its antigen remains unknown. Overall study results and limits: Despite large depth, sorted-subset datasets appeared incompletely sequenced. Clonotypes not shared had lower generation probabilities than those common to all four donors.

Here immunoSEQ multiplex PCR was the method, and the copy in TCRdb shows in-frame clones only, minus some. This sample has about 1.1 million clones, with 60% to 85% found just once. From germline, CDR1 is SNHLY and CDR2 FYNNEI. CDR3 size: 15 residues. V lost 3 bases to trimming and J lost 7 bases, with 19 bases between them. This clonotype was obtained from a man between 18 and 35 years old in good health. Some clones in this sample may be carry-over from other donors' samples. The rearrangement joins TRBV2 to TRBJ2-7, with a tentative D call TRBD2 (6 bases). The source material was memory CD4+ T cells from PBMCs. Subset defined: CD45RA-negative fraction. CDR3 nucleotides: TGTGCCAGCAGTGAGTCACTAATAGAAGGGAGGGAGCAGTACTTC. This sequence encodes CASSESLIEGREQYF.